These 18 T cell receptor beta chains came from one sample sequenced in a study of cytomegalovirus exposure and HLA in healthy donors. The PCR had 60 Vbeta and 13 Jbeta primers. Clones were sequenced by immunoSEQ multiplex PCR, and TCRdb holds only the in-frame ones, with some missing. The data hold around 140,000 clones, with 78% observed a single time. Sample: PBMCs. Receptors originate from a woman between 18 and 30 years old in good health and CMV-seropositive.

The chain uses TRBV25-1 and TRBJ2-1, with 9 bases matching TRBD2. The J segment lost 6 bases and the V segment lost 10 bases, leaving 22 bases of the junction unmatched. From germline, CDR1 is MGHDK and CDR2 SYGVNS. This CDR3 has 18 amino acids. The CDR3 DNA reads TGTGCCACCCAGGGGGTAGCGGGAGTACCTAGACGAAGCAATGAGCAGTTCTTC. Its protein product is CATQGVAGVPRRSNEQFF.

In DNA form, the CDR3 reads TGTGCCAGTAGTATGTACGGGGGGGCTGTTGAGCAGTACTTC. Translated, it gives CASSMYGGAVEQYF. The rearrangement links TRBV19 to TRBJ2-7; TRBD2 agrees at 8 bases. Germline CDR1 LNHDA, CDR2 SQIVND (reference sequence). The V gene end was trimmed by 3 bases and the J gene end by 7 bases; junction bases not matched to a gene: 8. The CDR3 consists of 14 residues.

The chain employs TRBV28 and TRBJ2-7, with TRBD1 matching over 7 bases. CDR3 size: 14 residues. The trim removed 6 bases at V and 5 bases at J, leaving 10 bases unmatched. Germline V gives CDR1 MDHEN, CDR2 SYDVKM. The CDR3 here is CASRIDRVGDEQYF. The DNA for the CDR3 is TGTGCCAGCAGGATCGACAGGGTGGGGGACGAGCAGTACTTC.

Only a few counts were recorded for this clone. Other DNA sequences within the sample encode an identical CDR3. The CDR3 loop is CASSFRGLNTEAFF. CDR3 bases: TGTGCCAGCAGTTTTCGCGGATTGAACACTGAAGCTTTCTTT. The chain uses TRBV28 and TRBJ1-1; D is uncertain. Germline-derived CDR1 and CDR2 are MDHEN and SYDVKM. This CDR3 has 14 residues. Deletions cut 3 bases from V and 0 bases from J, with 8 bases between.

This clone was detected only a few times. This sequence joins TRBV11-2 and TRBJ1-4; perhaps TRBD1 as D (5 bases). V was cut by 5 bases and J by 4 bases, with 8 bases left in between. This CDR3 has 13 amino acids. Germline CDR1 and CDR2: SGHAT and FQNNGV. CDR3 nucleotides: TGTGCCAGCAGCCCAGACAGTAATGAAAAACTGTTTTTT. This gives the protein CASSPDSNEKLFF.

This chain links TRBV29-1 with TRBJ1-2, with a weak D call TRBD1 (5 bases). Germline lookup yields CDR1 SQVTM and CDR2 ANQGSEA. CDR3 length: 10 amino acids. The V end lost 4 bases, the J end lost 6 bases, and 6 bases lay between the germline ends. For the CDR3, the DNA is TGCAGCGTTGGGGGGGATGGCTACACCTTC. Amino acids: CSVGGDGYTF.

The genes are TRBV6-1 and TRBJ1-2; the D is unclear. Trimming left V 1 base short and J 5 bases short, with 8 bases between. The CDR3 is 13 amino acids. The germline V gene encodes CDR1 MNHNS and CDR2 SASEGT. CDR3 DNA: TGTGCCAGCAGTGAAGGCGGAAGATATGGCTACACCTTC. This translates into CASSEGGRYGYTF.

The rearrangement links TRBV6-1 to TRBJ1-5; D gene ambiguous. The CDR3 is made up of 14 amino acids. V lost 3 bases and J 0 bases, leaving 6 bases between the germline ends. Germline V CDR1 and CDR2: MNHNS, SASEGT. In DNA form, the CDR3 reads TGTGCCAGCAGTGACAGATTTAGCAATCAGCCCCAGCATTTT. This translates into CASSDRFSNQPQHF.

In DNA, the CDR3 is TGTGCCAGCCGCCGATCATGGGCAGGAACCTTTGAAGCTTTCTTT. This codes for CASRRSWAGTFEAFF. The chain uses TRBV28 and TRBJ1-1, with unresolved D. Trimming removed 8 bases from V and 7 bases from J, with 23 bases in between. The CDR3 consists of 15 residues. In germline, CDR1 is MDHEN, CDR2 SYDVKM.

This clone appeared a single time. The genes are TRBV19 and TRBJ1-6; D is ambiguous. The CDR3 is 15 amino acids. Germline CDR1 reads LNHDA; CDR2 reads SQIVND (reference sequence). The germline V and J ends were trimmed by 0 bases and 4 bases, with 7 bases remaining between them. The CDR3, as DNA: TGTGCCAGTAGTATAGAACAGCTTTATAATTCACCCCTCCACTTT. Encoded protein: CASSIEQLYNSPLHF.

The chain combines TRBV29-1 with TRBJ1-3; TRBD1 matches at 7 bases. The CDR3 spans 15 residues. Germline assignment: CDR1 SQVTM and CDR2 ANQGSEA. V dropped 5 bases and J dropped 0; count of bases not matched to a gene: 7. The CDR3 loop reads CSVTGTVSSGNTIYF. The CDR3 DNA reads TGCAGCGTTACCGGGACAGTAAGCTCTGGAAACACCATATATTTT. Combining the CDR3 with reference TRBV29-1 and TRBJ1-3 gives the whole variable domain SAVISQKPSRDICQRGTSLTIQCQVDSQVTMMFWYRQQPGQSLTLIATANQGSEATYESGFVIDKFPISRPNLTFSTLTVSNMSPEDSSIYLCSVTGTVSSGNTIYFGEGSWLTVV.

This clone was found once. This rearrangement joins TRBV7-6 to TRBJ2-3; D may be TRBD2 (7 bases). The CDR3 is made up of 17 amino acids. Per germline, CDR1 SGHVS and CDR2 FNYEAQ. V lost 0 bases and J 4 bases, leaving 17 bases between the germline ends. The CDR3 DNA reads TGTGCCAGCAGCTTAGCCGGGGGGCGGGGGAGCTCAGATACGCAGTATTTT. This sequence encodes CASSLAGGRGSSDTQYF.

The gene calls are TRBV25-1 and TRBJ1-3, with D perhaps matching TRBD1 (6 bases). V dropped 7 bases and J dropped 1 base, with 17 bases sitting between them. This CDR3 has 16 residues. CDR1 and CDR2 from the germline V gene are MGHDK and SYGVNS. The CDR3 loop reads CASTETGPSSGNTIYF. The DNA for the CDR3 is TGTGCCAGCACTGAGACAGGACCTTCTTCTGGAAACACCATATATTTT.

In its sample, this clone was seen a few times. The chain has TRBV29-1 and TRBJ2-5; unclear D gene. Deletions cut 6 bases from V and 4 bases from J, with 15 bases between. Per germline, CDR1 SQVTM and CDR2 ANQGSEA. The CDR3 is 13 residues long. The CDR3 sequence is CSVSVLSAETQYF. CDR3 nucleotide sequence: TGCAGCGTCTCGGTCCTCAGCGCAGAGACCCAGTACTTC. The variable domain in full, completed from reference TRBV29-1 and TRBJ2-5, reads SAVISQKPSRDICQRGTSLTIQCQVDSQVTMMFWYRQQPGQSLTLIATANQGSEATYESGFVIDKFPISRPNLTFSTLTVSNMSPEDSSIYLCSVSVLSAETQYFGPGTRLLVL.

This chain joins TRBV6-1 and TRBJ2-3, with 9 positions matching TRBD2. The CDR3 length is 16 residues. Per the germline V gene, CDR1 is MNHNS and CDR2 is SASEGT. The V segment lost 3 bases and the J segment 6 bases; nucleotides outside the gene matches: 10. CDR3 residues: CASSELAGGPVDTQYF. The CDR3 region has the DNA TGTGCCAGCAGTGAGTTGGCGGGGGGGCCCGTGGATACGCAGTATTTT.

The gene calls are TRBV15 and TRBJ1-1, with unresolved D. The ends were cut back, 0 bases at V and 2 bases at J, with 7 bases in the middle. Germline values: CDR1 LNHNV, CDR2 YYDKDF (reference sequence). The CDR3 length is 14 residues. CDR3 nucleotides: TGTGCCACCAGCAGAGAACACGTCAACACTGAAGCTTTCTTT. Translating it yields CATSREHVNTEAFF.

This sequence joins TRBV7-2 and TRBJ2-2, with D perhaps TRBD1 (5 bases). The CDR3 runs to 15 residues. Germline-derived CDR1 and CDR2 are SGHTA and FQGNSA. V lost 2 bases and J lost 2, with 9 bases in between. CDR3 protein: CASSLTGSNTGELFF. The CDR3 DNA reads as TGTGCCAGCAGCTTAACAGGCAGTAACACCGGGGAGCTGTTTTTT.

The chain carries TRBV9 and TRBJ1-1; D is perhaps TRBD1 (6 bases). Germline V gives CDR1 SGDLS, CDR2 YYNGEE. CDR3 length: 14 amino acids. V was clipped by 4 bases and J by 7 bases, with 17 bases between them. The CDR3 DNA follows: TGTGCCAGCAGCCCGGGGGGGGGCCCACATGAAGCTTTCTTT. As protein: CASSPGGGPHEAFF.